One TCR beta chain is described in this entry. What it binds is unknown. This entry belongs to a study of cytomegalovirus exposure and HLA in healthy donors. The PCR ran on 60 Vbeta and 13 Jbeta primers. Original handling: As a later analysis found, there were roughly 80 million unique TCR beta chains, of which 8.5 million to 14 million were shared. The method was immunoSEQ multiplex PCR; TCRdb's version includes in-frame clones alone and lacks a portion of them. That table is the source of V, J and clone size, and D and trimming were worked out from the DNA. The sample holds some 150,000 clones, roughly 78% seen once. Study observations and caveats: The study had only CMV serostatus as immune exposure information. Cytomegalovirus status, reportedly, was diagnosed with high specificity and sensitivity by the classifier. Sequencing probably produced one cluster of sequence variants that were highly shared.

Sequenced sample: PBMCs. The receptor's source is a man aged 50-60 years in good health and CMV-seropositive.

This CDR3 reads CASSLDKNTEAFF. CDR3 bases: TGTGCCAGCAGCTTAGACAAGAACACTGAAGCTTTCTTT. The gene calls are TRBV13 and TRBJ1-1; D not certain. The CDR3 is 13 residues long. CDR1 and CDR2 from the germline V gene are PRHDT and FYEKMQ (reference sequence). V was clipped by 1 base and J by 1 base, with 4 bases between them. The full variable domain, completed using reference TRBV13 and TRBJ1-1, is AAGVIQSPRHLIKEKRETATLKCYPIPRHDTVYWYQQGPGQDPQFLISFYEKMQSDKGSIPDRFSAQQFSDYHSELNMSSLELGDSALYFCASSLDKNTEAFFGQGTRLTVV.